The clone carrying this TCR beta chain has a count of ten or more. The antigen is unknown. This CDR3 spans 14 amino acids. The V end was cut by 1 base, the J end by 8 bases, with 14 bases between. Germline loops: CDR1 MNHNS, CDR2 SASEGT. These data originate in a study of lung T cells in sarcoidosis with Löfgren's syndrome. General study results and limits: Multiple Löfgren's syndrome patients reportedly shared TRAV12-1 and TRBV2 CDR3 motifs.

Each CDR3 protein is one row after TCRdb ran MiXCR on the reads. Among more than 50,000 distinct CDR3 sequences listed, 21% were seen once. This sequence was found in a human donor with sarcoidosis (Löfgren's syndrome or another form), or a control subject (not recorded which). The sample consisted of CD4+ T cells from PBMCs. This chain connects TRBV6-1 to TRBJ1-1; no firm D call. The CDR3 loop is CASSEVNEGAEAFF. For the CDR3, the DNA is TGTGCCAGCAGTGAAGTGAATGAGGGCGCCGAAGCTTTCTTT.